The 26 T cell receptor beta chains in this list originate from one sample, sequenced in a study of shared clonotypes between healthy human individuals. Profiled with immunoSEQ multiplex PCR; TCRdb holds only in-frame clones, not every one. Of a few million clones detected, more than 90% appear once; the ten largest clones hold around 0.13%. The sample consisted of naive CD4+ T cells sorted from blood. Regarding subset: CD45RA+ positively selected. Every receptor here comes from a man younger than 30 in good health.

The chain's CDR3 is CASLTEGGLTQYF. The CDR3 DNA is TGTGCCAGCCTCACGGAGGGAGGGTTGACCCAGTACTTC. The chain joins TRBV2 to TRBJ2-5, with 7 bases that match TRBD2. The CDR3 loop spans 13 amino acids. Per the germline V gene, CDR1 is SNHLY and CDR2 is FYNNEI. V lost 8 bases and J lost 7; bases outside the gene matches: 10. Variable domain in full (rest from reference TRBV2 and TRBJ2-5): EPEVTQTPSHQVTQMGQEVILRCVPISNHLYFYWYRQILGQKVEFLVSFYNNEISEKSEIFDDQFSVERPDGSNFTLKIRSTKLEDSAMYFCASLTEGGLTQYFGPGTRLLVL.

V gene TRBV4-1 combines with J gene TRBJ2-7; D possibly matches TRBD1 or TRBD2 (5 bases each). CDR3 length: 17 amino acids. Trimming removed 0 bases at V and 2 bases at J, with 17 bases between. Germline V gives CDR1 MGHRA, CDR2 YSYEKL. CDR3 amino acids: CASSQEMSGRSPYEQYF. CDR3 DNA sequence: TGCGCCAGCAGCCAAGAAATGTCGGGACGGAGCCCCTACGAGCAGTACTTC.

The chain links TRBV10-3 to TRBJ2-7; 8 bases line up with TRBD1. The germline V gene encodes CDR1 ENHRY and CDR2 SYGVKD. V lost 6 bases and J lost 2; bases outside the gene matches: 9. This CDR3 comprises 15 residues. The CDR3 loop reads CAISDGQGNTYEQYF. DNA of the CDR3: TGTGCCATCAGCGACGGACAGGGAAATACCTACGAGCAGTACTTC.

This CDR3 reads CASSEGTVIGTEAFF. In nucleotides, the CDR3 is TGTGCCAGCAGTGAAGGCACCGTGATCGGAACTGAAGCTTTCTTT. The chain has TRBV6-1 and TRBJ1-1; D uncertain. The germline V and J ends were trimmed by 1 base and 5 bases, with 14 bases remaining between them. The CDR3 runs to 15 residues. Germline CDR1 MNHNS, CDR2 SASEGT.

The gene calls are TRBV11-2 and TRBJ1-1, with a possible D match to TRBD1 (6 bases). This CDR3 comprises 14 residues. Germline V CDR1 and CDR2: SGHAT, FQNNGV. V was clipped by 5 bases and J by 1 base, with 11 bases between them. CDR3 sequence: CASSARGRNTEAFF. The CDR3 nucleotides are TGTGCCAGCAGCGCCAGGGGACGGAACACTGAAGCTTTCTTT.

CDR3 region: CASSLATSGPSTDTQYF. The CDR3 DNA sequence: TGCGCCAGCAGCTTGGCCACCAGCGGACCAAGCACAGATACGCAGTATTTT. The V call is TRBV5-1, the J call TRBJ2-3; D perhaps matches TRBD2 (5 bases). The V end was cut by 0 bases, the J end by 0 bases, with 14 bases between. The CDR3 covers 17 residues. The germline CDR1 and CDR2 sequences are SGHRS and YFSETQ.

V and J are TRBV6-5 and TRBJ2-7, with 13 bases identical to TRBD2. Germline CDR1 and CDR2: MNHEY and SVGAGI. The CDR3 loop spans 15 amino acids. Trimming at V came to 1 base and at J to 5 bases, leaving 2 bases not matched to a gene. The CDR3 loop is CASSYWTSGSHEQYF. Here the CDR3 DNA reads TGTGCCAGCAGTTACTGGACTAGCGGGAGCCACGAGCAGTACTTC.

CDR3 sequence reads: CASKEGANEQFF. The DNA for the CDR3 is TGTGCCAGCAAGGAGGGGGCGAATGAGCAGTTCTTC. J is TRBJ2-1 and V is TRBV2; possible D gene TRBD1, 7 bases. Trimming stripped 7 bases from V and 7 bases from J, with 11 bases between. Germline V gene lookup returns CDR1 SNHLY and CDR2 FYNNEI. The CDR3 runs to 12 residues. The variable domain in full, with the rest retrieved from reference TRBV2 and TRBJ2-1, is EPEVTQTPSHQVTQMGQEVILRCVPISNHLYFYWYRQILGQKVEFLVSFYNNEISEKSEIFDDQFSVERPDGSNFTLKIRSTKLEDSAMYFCASKEGANEQFFGPGTRLTVL.

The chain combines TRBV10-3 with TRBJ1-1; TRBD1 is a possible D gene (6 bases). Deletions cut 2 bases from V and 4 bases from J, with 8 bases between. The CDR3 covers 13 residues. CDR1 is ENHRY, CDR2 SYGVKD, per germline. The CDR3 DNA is TGTGCCATCAGTGAGACAGGGACCACTGAAGCTTTCTTT. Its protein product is CAISETGTTEAFF.

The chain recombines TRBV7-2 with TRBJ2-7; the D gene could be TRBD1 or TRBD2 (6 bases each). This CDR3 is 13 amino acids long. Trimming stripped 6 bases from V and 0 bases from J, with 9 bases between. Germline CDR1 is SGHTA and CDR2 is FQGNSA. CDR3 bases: TGTGCCAGCAGGGGGGGCAACTCCTACGAGCAGTACTTC. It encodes CASRGGNSYEQYF.

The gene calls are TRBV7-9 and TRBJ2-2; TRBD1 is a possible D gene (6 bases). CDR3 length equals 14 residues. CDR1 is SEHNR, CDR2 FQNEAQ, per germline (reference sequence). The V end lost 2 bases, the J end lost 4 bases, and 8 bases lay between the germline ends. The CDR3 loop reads CASSLSRGTGELFF. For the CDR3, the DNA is TGTGCCAGCAGCTTAAGCAGGGGCACCGGGGAGCTGTTTTTT.

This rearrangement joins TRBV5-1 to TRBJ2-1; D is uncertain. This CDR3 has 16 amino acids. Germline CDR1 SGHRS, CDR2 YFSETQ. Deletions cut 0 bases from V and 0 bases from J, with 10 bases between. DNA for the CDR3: TGCGCCAGCAGCTTGGGACCCGTAAGCTCCTACAATGAGCAGTTCTTC. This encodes CASSLGPVSSYNEQFF.

CDR3 sequence: CAWGGGLQETQYF. CDR3 coding DNA: TGTGCCTGGGGCGGGGGCCTCCAAGAGACCCAGTACTTC. The chain joins TRBV30 to TRBJ2-5; D might be TRBD2 (7 bases). This CDR3 has 13 residues. Per the germline V gene, CDR1 is GTSNPN and CDR2 is SVGIG (reference sequence). Trimming pared 5 bases from V and 1 base from J, leaving 11 bases between.

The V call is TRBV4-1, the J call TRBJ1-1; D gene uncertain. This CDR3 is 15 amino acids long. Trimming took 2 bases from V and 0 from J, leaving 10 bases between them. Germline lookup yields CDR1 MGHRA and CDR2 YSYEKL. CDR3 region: CASSQRALLNTEAFF. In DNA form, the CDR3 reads TGCGCCAGCAGCCAAAGGGCCCTGTTGAACACTGAAGCTTTCTTT.

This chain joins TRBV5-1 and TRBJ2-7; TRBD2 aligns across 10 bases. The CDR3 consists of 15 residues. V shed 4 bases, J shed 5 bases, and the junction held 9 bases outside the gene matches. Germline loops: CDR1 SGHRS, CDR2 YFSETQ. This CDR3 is CASSRTSGLIHEQYF. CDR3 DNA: TGCGCCAGCAGCCGGACTAGCGGTCTTATTCACGAGCAGTACTTC.

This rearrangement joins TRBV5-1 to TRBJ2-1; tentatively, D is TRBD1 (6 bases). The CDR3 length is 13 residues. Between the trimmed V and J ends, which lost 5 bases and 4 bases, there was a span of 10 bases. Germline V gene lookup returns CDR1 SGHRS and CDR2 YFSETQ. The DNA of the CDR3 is TGCGCCAGCAGAGGGGACATATACAATGAGCAGTTCTTC. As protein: CASRGDIYNEQFF.

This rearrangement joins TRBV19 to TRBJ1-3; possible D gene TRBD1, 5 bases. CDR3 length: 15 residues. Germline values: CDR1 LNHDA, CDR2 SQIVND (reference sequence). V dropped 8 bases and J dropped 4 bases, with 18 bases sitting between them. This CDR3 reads CASGFGAAHGNTIYF. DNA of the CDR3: TGTGCCAGTGGATTTGGGGCAGCTCACGGAAACACCATATATTTT.

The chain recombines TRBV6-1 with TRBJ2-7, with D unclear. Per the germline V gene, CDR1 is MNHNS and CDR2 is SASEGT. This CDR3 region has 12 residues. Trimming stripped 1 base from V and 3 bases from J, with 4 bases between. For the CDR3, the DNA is TGTGCCAGCAGTGAAGAAATCTACGAGCAGTACTTC. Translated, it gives CASSEEIYEQYF.

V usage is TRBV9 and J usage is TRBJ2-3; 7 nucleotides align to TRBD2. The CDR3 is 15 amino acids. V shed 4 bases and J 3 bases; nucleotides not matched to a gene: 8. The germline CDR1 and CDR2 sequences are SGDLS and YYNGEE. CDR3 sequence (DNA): TGTGCCAGCAGCCCCACGGGGGGAGAGACAGATACGCAGTATTTT. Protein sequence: CASSPTGGETDTQYF.

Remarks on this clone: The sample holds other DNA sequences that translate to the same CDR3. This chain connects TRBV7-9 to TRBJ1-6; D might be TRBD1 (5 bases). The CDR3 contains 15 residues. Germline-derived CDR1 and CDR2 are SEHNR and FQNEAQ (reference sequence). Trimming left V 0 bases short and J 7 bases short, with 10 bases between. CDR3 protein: CASSLAGERNSPLHF. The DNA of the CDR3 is TGTGCCAGCAGCTTAGCAGGGGAGAGGAATTCACCCCTCCACTTT.

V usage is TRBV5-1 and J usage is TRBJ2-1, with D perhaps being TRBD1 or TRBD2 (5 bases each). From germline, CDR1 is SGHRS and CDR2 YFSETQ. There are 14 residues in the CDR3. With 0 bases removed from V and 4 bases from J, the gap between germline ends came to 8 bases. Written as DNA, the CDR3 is TGCGCCAGCAGCTTGGGGGGACGGTACAATGAGCAGTTCTTC. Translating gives CASSLGGRYNEQFF.

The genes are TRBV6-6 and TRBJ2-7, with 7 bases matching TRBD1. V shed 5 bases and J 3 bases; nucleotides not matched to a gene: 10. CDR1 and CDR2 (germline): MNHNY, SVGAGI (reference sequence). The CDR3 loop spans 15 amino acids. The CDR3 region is CASSRQGYPGYEQYF. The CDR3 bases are TGTGCCAGCAGTCGACAGGGTTACCCTGGCTACGAGCAGTACTTC.

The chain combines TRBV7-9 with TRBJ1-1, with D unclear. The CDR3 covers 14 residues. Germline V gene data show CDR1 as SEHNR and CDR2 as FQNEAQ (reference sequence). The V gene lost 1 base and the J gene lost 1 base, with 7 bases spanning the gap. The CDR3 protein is CASSLEPRNTEAFF. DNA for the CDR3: TGTGCCAGCAGCTTAGAACCCAGGAACACTGAAGCTTTCTTT.

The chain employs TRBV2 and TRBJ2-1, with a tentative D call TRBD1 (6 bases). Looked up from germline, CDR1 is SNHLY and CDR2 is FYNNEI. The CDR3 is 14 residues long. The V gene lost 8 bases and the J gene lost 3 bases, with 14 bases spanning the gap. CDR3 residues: CASGFRDNYNEQFF. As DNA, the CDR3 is TGTGCCAGCGGGTTCCGGGACAACTACAATGAGCAGTTCTTC.

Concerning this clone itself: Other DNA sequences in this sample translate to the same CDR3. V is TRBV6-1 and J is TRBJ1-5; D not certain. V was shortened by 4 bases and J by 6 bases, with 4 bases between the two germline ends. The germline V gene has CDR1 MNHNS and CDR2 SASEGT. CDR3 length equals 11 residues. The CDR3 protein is CASSGGQPQHF. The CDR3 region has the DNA TGTGCCAGCAGTGGCGGTCAGCCCCAGCATTTT.

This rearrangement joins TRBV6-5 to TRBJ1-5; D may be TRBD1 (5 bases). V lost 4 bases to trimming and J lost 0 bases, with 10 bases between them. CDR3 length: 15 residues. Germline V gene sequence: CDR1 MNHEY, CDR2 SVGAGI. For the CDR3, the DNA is TGTGCCAGCAGTTTGGTGGGGCATAGCAATCAGCCCCAGCATTTT. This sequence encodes CASSLVGHSNQPQHF.